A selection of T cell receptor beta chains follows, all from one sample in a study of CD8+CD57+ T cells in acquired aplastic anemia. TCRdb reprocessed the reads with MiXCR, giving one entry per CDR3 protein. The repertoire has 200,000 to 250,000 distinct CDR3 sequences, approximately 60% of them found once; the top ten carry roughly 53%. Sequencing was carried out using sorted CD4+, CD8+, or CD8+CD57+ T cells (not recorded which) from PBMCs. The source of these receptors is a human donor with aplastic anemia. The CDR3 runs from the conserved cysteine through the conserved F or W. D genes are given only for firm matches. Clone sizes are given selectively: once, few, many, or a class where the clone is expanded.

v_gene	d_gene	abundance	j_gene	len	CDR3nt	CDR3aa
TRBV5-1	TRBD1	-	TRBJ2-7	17	TGCGCCAGCAGCCCCCAGGGCAGACAGGGGGCCTCCTACGAGCAGTACTTC	CASSPQGRQGASYEQYF
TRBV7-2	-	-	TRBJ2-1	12	TGTGCCAGCAGCCCTAGGTACAATGAGCAGTTCTTC	CASSPRYNEQFF
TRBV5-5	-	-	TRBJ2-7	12	TGTGCCAGCAGCTCGTTAATGAGCGAGCAGTACTTC	CASSSLMSEQYF
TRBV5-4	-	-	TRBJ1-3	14	TGTGCCAGCAGCCCGGGACAAGAAAGAAACACCATATATTTT	CASSPGQERNTIYF
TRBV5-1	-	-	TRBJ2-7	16	TGCGCCAGCAGCCGGGGGGGGACAGCTAGCTCCTACGAGCAGTACTTC	CASSRGGTASSYEQYF
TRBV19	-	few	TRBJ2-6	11	TGTGCCAGTAGTACCCCCAAAGTCCTGACTTTC	CASSTPKVLTF
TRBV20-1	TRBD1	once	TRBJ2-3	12	TGCAGTGTCGCACAGGGGACAGAGACCCAGTATTTT	CSVAQGTETQYF
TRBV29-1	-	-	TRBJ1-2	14	TGCAGCGTTGAAGGGGCCGCCCTTAACTATGGCTACACCTTC	CSVEGAALNYGYTF
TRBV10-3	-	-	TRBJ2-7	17	TGCGCCATCAGTGAGTCGAAACCGGGGCAAGGGTCCTACGAGCAGTACTTC	CAISESKPGQGSYEQYF
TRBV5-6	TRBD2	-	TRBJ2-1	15	TGTGCCAGCAGCTTGTATGTTTCGGGGAGGGATGAGCAGTTCTTC	CASSLYVSGRDEQFF
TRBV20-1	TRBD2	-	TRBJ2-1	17	TGCAGTGCTAGTCTAGCGGGAGGGCCGGGCTCCTACAATGAGCAGTTCTTC	CSASLAGGPGSYNEQFF
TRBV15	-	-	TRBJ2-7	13	TGTGCCACCAGCTCGACGGAGAACGGCGAGCAGTACTTC	CATSSTENGEQYF
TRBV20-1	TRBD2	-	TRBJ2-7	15	TGCAGTGCTAGAGCTTTGTTGGCGGGAGGAAGGGAGCAGTACTTC	CSARALLAGGREQYF
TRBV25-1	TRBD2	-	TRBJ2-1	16	TGTGCCAGCAGAGCCTTTACTAGCGGACTGTACAATGAGCAGTTCTTC	CASRAFTSGLYNEQFF
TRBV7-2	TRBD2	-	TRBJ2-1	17	TGTGCCAGCAGCTTCCCTCCGGGGGGGGGGATCTACAATGAGCAGTTCTTC	CASSFPPGGGIYNEQFF
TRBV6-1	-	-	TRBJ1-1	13	TGTGCCAGCAGTGCGGTGGAAAACACTGAAGCTTTCTTT	CASSAVENTEAFF
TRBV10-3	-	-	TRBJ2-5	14	TGTGCCATCAGTGAGTCTGGGGGGACGGAGACCCAGTACTTC	CAISESGGTETQYF
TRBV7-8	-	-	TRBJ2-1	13	TGTGCCAGCAGCTTAGTGTTGGGGGCCGGGCAGTTCTTC	CASSLVLGAGQFF
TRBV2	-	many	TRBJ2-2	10	TGTGCCGGAGGCACCGGGGAGCTGTTTTTT	CAGGTGELFF
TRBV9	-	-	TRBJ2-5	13	TGTGCCAGCAGTAAGGACAGCCAAGAGACCCAGTACTTC	CASSKDSQETQYF
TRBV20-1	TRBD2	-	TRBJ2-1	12	TGCAGTGCCTCTAGCGGTTACAATGAGCAGTTCTTC	CSASSGYNEQFF
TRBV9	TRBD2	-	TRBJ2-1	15	TGTGCCAGCAGCGCCCCGGGACTAGCCTTCAATGAGCAGTTCTTC	CASSAPGLAFNEQFF
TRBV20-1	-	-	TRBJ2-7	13	TGCAGTGCCAACACCGGGGACCGAAACGAGCAGTACTTC	CSANTGDRNEQYF
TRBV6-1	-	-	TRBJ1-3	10	TGTGCCAGTCAGGGGAACACCATATATTTT	CASQGNTIYF
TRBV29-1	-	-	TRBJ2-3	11	TGCAGCGTTGATCTAACAGATACGCAGTATTTT	CSVDLTDTQYF
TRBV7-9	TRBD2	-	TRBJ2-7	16	TGTGCCAGCAGCTTAGCGGTTGGTCTAGCGGGAGGCGAGCAGTACTTC	CASSLAVGLAGGEQYF
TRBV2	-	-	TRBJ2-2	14	TGTGCCAGTGGAGACAGAACGAACACCGGGGAGCTGTTTTTT	CASGDRTNTGELFF
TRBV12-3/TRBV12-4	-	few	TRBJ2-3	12	TGTGCCAGCAGTTTTGGGCCGCATGAGCAGTATTTT	CASSFGPHEQYF
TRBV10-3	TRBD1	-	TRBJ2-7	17	TGTGCCATCAGCCGGAAGGGACAGGGGGCGGGAGGCTACGAGCAGTACTTC	CAISRKGQGAGGYEQYF
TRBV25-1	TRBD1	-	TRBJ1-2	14	TGTGCCAGCAGTCCACCACAGGGGCGTTATGGCTACACCTTC	CASSPPQGRYGYTF
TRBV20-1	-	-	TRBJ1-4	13	TGCAGTGCCACAGGAGCAACTAATGAAAAACTGTTTTTT	CSATGATNEKLFF
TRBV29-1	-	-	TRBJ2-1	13	TGCAGCGTTGAAGATCCTACAGGTTGGAATCAGTTCTTC	CSVEDPTGWNQFF
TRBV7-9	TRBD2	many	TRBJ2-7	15	TGTGCCAGCAGCTTAGGTGGCGGGGGGGCCTACGAGCAGTACTTC	CASSLGGGGAYEQYF
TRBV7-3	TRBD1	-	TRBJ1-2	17	TGTGCCAGCAGCTCCCCCTCCGGGACAGGGTCACACTATGGCTACACCTTC	CASSSPSGTGSHYGYTF
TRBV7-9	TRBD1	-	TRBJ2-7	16	TGTGCCAGCAGCCAAGATCGCGGGACAGGTTCCTACGAGCAGTACTTC	CASSQDRGTGSYEQYF
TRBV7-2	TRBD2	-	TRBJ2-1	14	TGTGCCAGCATCACTAGCGGATCATACAATGAGCAGTTCTTC	CASITSGSYNEQFF
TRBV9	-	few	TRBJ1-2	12	TGTGCCAGCAGCGTAGACGGGCTTGGCTACACCTTC	CASSVDGLGYTF
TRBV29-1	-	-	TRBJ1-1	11	TGCAGCGTTAGTCAGAACACTGAAGCTTTCTTT	CSVSQNTEAFF
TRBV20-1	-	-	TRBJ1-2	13	TGCAGTGCTACAGGGAAGGGTGACTATGGCTACACCTTC	CSATGKGDYGYTF
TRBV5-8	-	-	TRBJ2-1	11	TGTGCCAGCAGCTCCTACAATGAGCAGTTCTTC	CASSSYNEQFF
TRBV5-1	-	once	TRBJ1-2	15	TGCGCCAGCAGCTTGGGGTCGGACAGTAACTATGGCTACACCTTC	CASSLGSDSNYGYTF
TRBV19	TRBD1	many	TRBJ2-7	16	TGTGCCAGTAGTAAAGGGGTAGGGGGCGTCGCCTACGAGCAGTACTTC	CASSKGVGGVAYEQYF
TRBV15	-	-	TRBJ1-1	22	TGTGCCACCAGCAGAGAGGGGGAGCCCCCGATACCTTCCCCGGCAGTGAACACTGAAGCTTTCTTT	CATSREGEPPIPSPAVNTEAFF
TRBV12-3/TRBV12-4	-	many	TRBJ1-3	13	TGTGCCAGCAGTTTGGTGGTTAGAAACACCATATATTTT	CASSLVVRNTIYF
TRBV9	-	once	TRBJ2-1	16	TGTGCCAGCAGCGTAGCGATGACCCCCTCCTACAATGAGCAGTTCTTC	CASSVAMTPSYNEQFF
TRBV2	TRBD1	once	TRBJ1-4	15	TGTGCCAGCAGTCGACAGGGATCCACTAATGAAAAACTGTTTTTT	CASSRQGSTNEKLFF
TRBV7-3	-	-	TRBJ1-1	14	TGTGCCAGCAGCTCGTCGGGGACTTCCCTTGAAGCTTTCTTT	CASSSSGTSLEAFF
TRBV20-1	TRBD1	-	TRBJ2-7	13	TGCAGTGCTCGACCGGGACAGGGGTACGAGCAGTACTTC	CSARPGQGYEQYF
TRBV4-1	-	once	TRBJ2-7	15	TGCGCCAGCAGCCAGACGGACAGCAGTAAATACGAGCAGTACTTC	CASSQTDSSKYEQYF
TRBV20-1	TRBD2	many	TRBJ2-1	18	TGCAGTGCTAGAACCGGGACTAGCGGGGGGGGGTCCTACAATGAGCAGTTCTTC	CSARTGTSGGGSYNEQFF